This T cell receptor beta chain came from a study of vaccination effects on CD4 cells after COVID-19 (dated by TCRdb to between 2020 and 2023). Regarding the complete study: After vaccination, three convalescent patients were sampled both early (day +14) and late (day +241, +227, +161 respectively). Post-vaccine samples across the study were collected a median of 72 days after the second dose, with a range of 14 to 241. SARS-CoV-2 spike-specific CD4+ TCR repertoires were compared before and after mRNA vaccination in COVID-19 convalescent patients and in infection-naive vaccine recipients. Cultures from other donors in the study were sequenced using the Oncomine TCR Beta short-read assay on an Illumina iSeq 100. Altogether, roughly 10 COVID-19 convalescent patients and a handful of SARS-CoV-2-naive healthy vaccine recipients made up the full study.

V lost 0 bases and J lost 7 bases, and the count of bases not matched to a germline gene is 3. CDR1 and CDR2 were assigned from the germline V gene as KGHSH and LQKENI. There are 15 amino acids in the CDR3, from cysteine to phenylalanine inclusive. Only the CDR3 part of the read is kept: 45 bases, read in frame from the first base. The paper as a whole reports these results and caveats: In convalescent patients, the post-vaccine spike-reactive repertoire was composed mainly of new vaccine-induced clones that were largely distinct from infection-induced clones. The study was limited by a small number of convalescent patients, and early post-infection timepoints were lacking. Marked clonal contraction was observed in both infection-induced and vaccine-induced clones at late post-vaccination timepoints, consistent with waning T cell responses.

The ViraFEST assay stimulated PBMC with viral peptide pools and then used TCR sequencing to identify antigen-specific CD4+ T cell clonotypes by expansion. After 10 days of culture, CD4+ T cells were isolated with the EasySep CD4+ T cell isolation kit. Convalescent patients had PCR-confirmed SARS-CoV-2 infection between March and December 2020, before Alpha, Beta and Delta variants emerged in the United States. Each participant got two doses of an mRNA SARS-CoV-2 vaccine, either BNT162b2 or mRNA-1273. Some 2 million PBMC per well were cultured with 10 ug/ml peptides in IMDM containing about 5% human AB serum, approximately 9.9 IU/ml IL-2 and gentamicin. Half of the culture medium was replaced with fresh IL-2-containing medium on days 3 and 7. Unless noted otherwise, every peptide stimulation condition was cultured in triplicate wells. Using Ficoll-Paque Plus gradient centrifugation, PBMC were separated from whole blood and then either used fresh or cryopreserved at -140C. The overlapping peptide pools covered the spike proteins of SARS-CoV-2 as well as those of the common cold coronaviruses HCoV-NL63, HCoV-OC43 and HCoV-229E. Genomic DNA was extracted from cultured CD4+ T cells with the QIAamp micro DNA kit.

Library preparation used the immunoSEQ multiplex PCR assay. DNA from the cultured and isolated CD4+ T cells underwent TCR beta CDR3 sequencing. Turning to the authors' computational methods: Non-productive TCR sequences were removed and reads were trimmed to the CDR3 region, keeping CDR3s of at least 7 amino acids. Antigen-specific clonotypes were identified using the MANAFEST web app by comparison of expansion in peptide wells against reference cultures. To be called positive, a clone needed expansion at FDR<0.05 compared with the reference and with all other wells, an odds ratio greater than 5, and a frequency greater than 0.1% in two replicate wells. A clonotype was defined as cross-reactive if the clonotype was significantly expanded both in SARS-CoV-2 spike wells and in at least one common cold coronavirus spike condition. Levenshtein distance calculated with the stringdist R package was used to assess CDR3 similarity, and unrooted trees were constructed with ape in R 3.6.1. TCRdb holds this immuneACCESS table with in-frame rearrangements only. Some clones are missing; in checked studies, unresolved V genes explain under half, and the rest has no known cause. The V and J calls and clone size were taken over from that table, and D and trimming were inferred from the DNA. The sample contains around 15,000 clones, less than 85% of them found a single time. The top ten hold about a fifth of the sample.

As regards this clone: No cognate antigen has been identified for it. Base qualities are not recorded, but no much larger clone differs from it by a single base.

The chain couples TRBV18 to TRBJ2-3, with TRBD2 matching 11 junction bases. The sequencing used CD4+ T cells from PBMCs cultured with SARS-CoV-2 spike peptides, collected after COVID-19 vaccination. The intended sense of this specimen's cell subset or site label: SARS-CoV-2 spike overlapping peptide pool stimulation. The clonotype comes from a human donor who had a prior SARS-CoV-2 infection. Here is the DNA: TGTGCCAGCTCACCACCGGGACTAGCGGACTATACGCAGTATTTT. It is translated as CASSPPGLADYTQYF.